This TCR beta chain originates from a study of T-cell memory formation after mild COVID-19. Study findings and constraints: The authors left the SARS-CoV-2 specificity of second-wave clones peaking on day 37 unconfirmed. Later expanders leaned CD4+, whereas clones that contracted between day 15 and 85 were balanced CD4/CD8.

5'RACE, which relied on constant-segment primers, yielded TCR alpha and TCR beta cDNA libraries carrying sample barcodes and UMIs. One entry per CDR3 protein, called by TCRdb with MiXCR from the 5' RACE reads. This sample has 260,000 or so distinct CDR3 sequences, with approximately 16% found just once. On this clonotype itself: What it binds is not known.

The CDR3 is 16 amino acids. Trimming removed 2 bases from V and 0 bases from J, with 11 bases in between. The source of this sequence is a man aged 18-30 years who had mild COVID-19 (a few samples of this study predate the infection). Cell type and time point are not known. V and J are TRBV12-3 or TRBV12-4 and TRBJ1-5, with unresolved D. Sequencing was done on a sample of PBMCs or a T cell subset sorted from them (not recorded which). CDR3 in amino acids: CASSLSSWGSNQPQHF. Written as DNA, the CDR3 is TGTGCCAGCAGTTTAAGTAGTTGGGGTAGCAATCAGCCCCAGCATTTT.